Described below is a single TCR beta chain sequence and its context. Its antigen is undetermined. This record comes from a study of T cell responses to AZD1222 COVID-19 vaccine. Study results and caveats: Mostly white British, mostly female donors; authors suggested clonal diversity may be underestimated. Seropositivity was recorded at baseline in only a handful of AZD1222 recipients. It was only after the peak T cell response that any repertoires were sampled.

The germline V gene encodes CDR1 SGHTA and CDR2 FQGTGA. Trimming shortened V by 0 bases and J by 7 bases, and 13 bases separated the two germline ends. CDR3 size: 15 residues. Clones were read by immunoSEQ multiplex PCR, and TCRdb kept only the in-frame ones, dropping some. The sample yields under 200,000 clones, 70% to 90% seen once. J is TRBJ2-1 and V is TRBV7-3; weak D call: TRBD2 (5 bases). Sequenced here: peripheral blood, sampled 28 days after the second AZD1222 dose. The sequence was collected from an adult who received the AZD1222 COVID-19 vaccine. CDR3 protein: CASSLTGGGVNEQFF. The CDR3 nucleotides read TGTGCCAGCAGCTTAACAGGAGGTGGGGTAAATGAGCAGTTCTTC.